This note documents a single T cell receptor beta chain sequence. The method was immunoSEQ multiplex PCR; TCRdb's version includes in-frame clones alone and lacks a portion of them. This table has about 14,000 clones, around 91% appearing once. The data were taken from a study of blood T cell repertoires in COVID-19. Study at large: Donors in the United States, Italy and Spain gave samples during acute or convalescent COVID-19.

V lost 3 bases and J lost 7; bases outside the gene matches: 7. The CDR3 has 14 amino acids. The germline gives CDR1 SGHTA, CDR2 FQGTGA. V and J are TRBV7-3 and TRBJ1-2, with 8 nucleotides matching TRBD1. The sequence was collected from a human donor with active COVID-19. The donor label of this sample is uncertain. Material: peripheral blood. This chain's CDR3 is CASSFGQGEGGYTF. In nucleotides, the CDR3 is TGTGCCAGCAGCTTTGGACAGGGAGAGGGTGGCTACACCTTC.